This T cell receptor beta chain emerged from a study of cytomegalovirus exposure and HLA in healthy donors. Study-level information: Findings of an earlier analysis included 117 million unique TCR beta sequences from roughly 180 million T cells. Genotyping of 430 or so donors showed that 80% to 85% belonged to the Caucasian-associated ancestry cluster.

The CDR3 length is 15 residues. V dropped 0 bases and J dropped 5; count of bases not matched to a gene: 3. The germline V gene has CDR1 SGHTA and CDR2 FQGTGA. The study, taken as a whole, reports: Later analysis identified a missense DCLRE1C variant that was linked to TCR beta V- and J-gene trimming. Later analysis placed DRB1 highest and HLA-C lowest in TCR association rates, which differed by HLA locus.

A remark on this clone: Its cognate antigen is unknown.

Primers for the PCR totalled 60 Vbeta and 13 Jbeta. TCRdb's copy holds only in-frame clones and misses some; the assay was immunoSEQ multiplex PCR. The sample lists roughly 160,000 clones, approximately 80% occurring once. The chain has TRBV7-3 and TRBJ2-3; 9 bases are shared with TRBD2. This clonotype was obtained from a woman in her 30s in good health and CMV-seronegative. What was sequenced was PBMCs. CDR3 protein: CASSLTSRGGDTQYF. The CDR3 nucleotides are TGTGCCAGCAGCTTAACGTCGCGGGGGGGAGATACGCAGTATTTT. Complete variable domain (other parts from reference TRBV7-3 and TRBJ2-3): GAGVSQTPSNKVTEKGKYVELRCDPISGHTALYWYRQSLGQGPEFLIYFQGTGAADDSGLPNDRFFAVRPEGSVSTLKIQRTERGDSAVYLCASSLTSRGGDTQYFGPGTRLTVL.